Below are 30 T cell receptor beta chains sequenced from a single sample in a study of T cell clonotyping in hematopoietic cell transplantation. Sequencing was performed with immunoSEQ multiplex PCR; in TCRdb, only in-frame clones are kept and a portion is missing. The sample holds approximately 3,800 clones; about 80% are singletons and the top ten take roughly a third. The sequencing used peripheral blood mononuclear cells, collected 100 days after allogeneic stem cell transplant. The receptor set was obtained from a male patient aged 50 to 59 who had an allogeneic stem cell transplant from an unrelated donor, so the T cells may come from the graft donor. Some clones in this sample may be carry-over from other donors' samples.

The chain carries TRBV7-9 and TRBJ2-7; no clear D gene. Germline CDR1 and CDR2: SEHNR and FQNEAQ (reference sequence). Deletions cut 1 base from V and 2 bases from J, with 9 bases between. This CDR3 is 14 amino acids long. The CDR3 spells CASSLGLGPYEQYF. The CDR3 DNA reads TGTGCCAGCAGCTTAGGGCTAGGGCCCTACGAGCAGTACTTC. Based on the CDR3 plus reference TRBV7-9 and TRBJ2-7, the full variable domain is DTGVSQNPRHKITKRGQNVTFRCDPISEHNRLYWYRQTLGQGPEFLTYFQNEAQLEKSRLLSDRFSAERPKGSFSTLEIQRTEQGDSAMYLCASSLGLGPYEQYFGPGTRLTVT.

This clone was counted between two and nine times. The chain recombines TRBV7-6 with TRBJ2-7; D may be TRBD2 (7 bases). This CDR3 comprises 16 residues. Trimming pared 4 bases from V and 6 bases from J, leaving 22 bases between. Germline CDR1 SGHVS, CDR2 FNYEAQ. The CDR3 protein is CASSYLAGEGVGEQYF. CDR3 DNA: TGTGCCAGCAGCTACCTAGCAGGGGAGGGAGTCGGCGAGCAGTACTTC.

The CDR3 bases are TGTGCCACCTCCCGGCCCACAGATACGCAGTATTTT. Translation gives CATSRPTDTQYF. This chain joins TRBV6-5 and TRBJ2-3; D unclear. The CDR3 spans 12 residues. Germline V gene data show CDR1 as MNHEY and CDR2 as SVGAGI. V was clipped by 10 bases and J by 2 bases, with 10 bases between them.

A few counts support this clone. The rearrangement uses TRBV20-1 and TRBJ1-1; D perhaps matches TRBD1 (5 bases). This CDR3 has 11 residues. Germline CDR1 is DFQATT and CDR2 is SNEGSKA (reference sequence). Trimming took off 5 bases at V and 6 bases at J, with 10 bases between the two ends. CDR3 protein: CSAPGVPEAFF. CDR3 bases: TGCAGTGCTCCGGGGGTCCCTGAAGCTTTCTTT.

The rearrangement links TRBV4-2 to TRBJ1-4, with D possibly TRBD1 on 6 matching bases. This CDR3 spans 19 amino acids. Germline CDR1 reads LGHNA; CDR2 reads YNFKEQ. Between the trimmed V and J ends, which lost 1 base and 0 bases, there was a span of 18 bases. DNA of the CDR3: TGTGCCAGCAGCCAAGGGGGATCGGGACACCCTGCAACTAATGAAAAACTGTTTTTT. Protein: CASSQGGSGHPATNEKLFF.

This clone is deemed large. The chain couples TRBV6-1 to TRBJ1-2; D unresolved. This CDR3 spans 16 amino acids. Germline V gene sequence: CDR1 MNHNS, CDR2 SASEGT. V was clipped by 1 base and J by 2 bases, with 14 bases between them. CDR3 amino acids: CASSEELAGANYGYTF. DNA of the CDR3: TGTGCCAGCAGTGAAGAATTGGCAGGAGCAAACTATGGCTACACCTTC.

The V call is TRBV27, the J call TRBJ2-1; D remains ambiguous. The CDR3 has 14 residues. Germline V gene sequence: CDR1 MNHEY, CDR2 SMNVEV (reference sequence). V was pared by 1 base and J by 4 bases, with 8 bases between. CDR3 DNA: TGTGCCAGCAGTTTATTAGGCCCTTACAATGAGCAGTTCTTC. As protein: CASSLLGPYNEQFF.

V and J are TRBV28 and TRBJ2-4; 7 positions match TRBD2. Germline V lookup: CDR1 MDHEN, CDR2 SYDVKM. The CDR3 totals 15 residues. V lost 6 bases and J lost 1; bases outside the gene matches: 6. The CDR3 nucleotides are TGTGCCAGCAGAAGTAGCGGGCCGGCCAAAAACATTCAGTACTTC. Residues: CASRSSGPAKNIQYF.

In DNA, the CDR3 is TGTGCCAGCAGCTTTTCCGCTGGGGCCAACGTCCTGACTTTC. Protein sequence: CASSFSAGANVLTF. J is TRBJ2-6 and V is TRBV7-9, with D unresolved. CDR1 and CDR2 from the germline V gene are SEHNR and FQNEAQ (reference sequence). The CDR3 is 14 amino acids. V was pared by 3 bases and J by 2 bases, with 5 bases between.

The V gene is TRBV28, the J gene TRBJ2-1; 9 bases fit TRBD1. The V segment lost 2 bases and the J segment 6 bases; nucleotides outside the gene matches: 2. Per germline, CDR1 MDHEN and CDR2 SYDVKM. CDR3 length: 14 amino acids. The CDR3 DNA follows: TGTGCCAGCAGTTTACGACAGGGGGTCAATGAGCAGTTCTTC. Translating it yields CASSLRQGVNEQFF.

V usage is TRBV11-2 and J usage is TRBJ2-7, with 7 bases identical to TRBD2. CDR1 and CDR2 (germline): SGHAT, FQNNGV. CDR3 size: 14 residues. V gave up 4 bases and J gave up 2 bases; unmatched junction bases: 5. CDR3 bases: TGTGCCAGCAGCTCTGACGGGGGGACCTACGAGCAGTACTTC. The encoded protein is CASSSDGGTYEQYF. The entire variable domain, with the rest obtained from reference TRBV11-2 and TRBJ2-7, is as follows: EAGVAQSPRYKIIEKRQSVAFWCNPISGHATLYWYQQILGQGPKLLIQFQNNGVVDDSQLPKDRFSAERLKGVDSTLKIQPAKLEDSAVYLCASSSDGGTYEQYFGPGTRLTVT.

V usage is TRBV25-1 and J usage is TRBJ2-7, with D maybe TRBD1 (6 bases). V lost 8 bases and J 1 base, leaving 15 bases between the germline ends. This CDR3 contains 14 residues. Germline loops: CDR1 MGHDK, CDR2 SYGVNS. This CDR3 reads CASHSEGGSYEQYF. In DNA form, the CDR3 reads TGTGCCAGCCATTCCGAAGGGGGATCCTACGAGCAGTACTTC.

The chain joins TRBV5-6 to TRBJ2-7, with unresolved D. This CDR3 region has 13 residues. The germline gives CDR1 SGHDT, CDR2 YYEEEE. Trimming pared 0 bases from V and 1 base from J, leaving 5 bases between. CDR3 bases: TGTGCCAGCAGCTTGGACGGGTCCTACGAGCAGTACTTC. The encoded protein is CASSLDGSYEQYF.

The J gene is TRBJ1-2, the V gene TRBV5-1, with a weak D call TRBD1 (5 bases). Deletions cut 0 bases from V and 4 bases from J, with 10 bases between. Germline V lookup: CDR1 SGHRS, CDR2 YFSETQ. This CDR3 has 14 residues. Written as DNA, the CDR3 is TGCGCCAGCAGCTTGGAGGGGAAGGCCTATGGCTACACCTTC. Amino acid sequence: CASSLEGKAYGYTF.

The table lists this clone with a count of one. The rearrangement joins TRBV5-4 to TRBJ1-6; unclear D gene. Trimming took off 2 bases at V and 0 bases at J, with 6 bases between the two ends. Per germline, CDR1 SGHNT and CDR2 YYREEE (reference sequence). CDR3 length: 15 residues. The CDR3 DNA reads TGTGCCAGCAGCTTAGATAGCTCCTATAATTCACCCCTCCACTTT. Protein sequence: CASSLDSSYNSPLHF.

This chain links TRBV11-2 with TRBJ2-7; 11 bases agree with TRBD2. The CDR3 contains 13 residues. The trim removed 5 bases at V and 5 bases at J, leaving 2 bases unmatched. The V gene's germline CDR1 is SGHAT and CDR2 FQNNGV. In DNA form, the CDR3 reads TGTGCCAGCAGCCCGGGACTAGCGGACGAGCAGTACTTC. Translating it yields CASSPGLADEQYF.

The chain recombines TRBV10-3 with TRBJ2-7; D not resolved. This CDR3 contains 14 residues. CDR1 is ENHRY and CDR2 is SYGVKD in the germline V gene. Trimming stripped 7 bases from V and 0 bases from J, with 13 bases between. The CDR3 loop is CAITARSNSYEQYF. Here the CDR3 DNA reads TGTGCCATCACCGCCAGGTCAAACTCCTACGAGCAGTACTTC.

The chain recombines TRBV25-1 with TRBJ2-5; D gene unclear. V was shortened by 6 bases and J by 2 bases, with 1 base between the two germline ends. The CDR3 is made up of 10 amino acids. Germline CDR1 reads MGHDK; CDR2 reads SYGVNS. CDR3 in DNA: TGTGCCAGCAGACAAGAGACCCAGTACTTC. Translated: CASRQETQYF. Together with reference TRBV25-1 and TRBJ2-5, the CDR3 gives the full variable domain: EADIYQTPRYLVIGTGKKITLECSQTMGHDKMYWYQQDPGMELHLIHYSYGVNSTEKGDLSSESTVSRIRTEHFPLTLESARPSHTSQYLCASRQETQYFGPGTRLLVL.

V and J are TRBV7-9 and TRBJ1-5, with D hard to call. V lost 2 bases and J lost 2, with 10 bases in between. Germline V gene lookup returns CDR1 SEHNR and CDR2 FQNEAQ (reference sequence). The CDR3 has 15 residues. This CDR3 reads CASSLSQPGNQPQHF. CDR3 coding DNA: TGTGCCAGCAGCTTATCACAGCCCGGCAATCAGCCCCAGCATTTT.

The table lists this clone with a few counts. The V and J genes are TRBV9 and TRBJ2-7; 10 nucleotides match TRBD2. CDR1 and CDR2 (germline): SGDLS, YYNGEE. Germline trimming cut 4 bases from V and 3 bases from J; bases unmatched to any gene: 4. CDR3 length: 14 amino acids. The CDR3 nucleotides read TGTGCCAGCAGCTCAGCGGGAGGGGACTACGAGCAGTACTTC. Amino acid sequence: CASSSAGGDYEQYF.

The V and J genes are TRBV29-1 and TRBJ1-3; 7 bases line up with TRBD1. The CDR3 sequence is 14 residues long. J was trimmed by 4 bases and V by 3 bases; bases with no gene match: 6. Per germline, CDR1 SQVTM and CDR2 ANQGSEA. Written as DNA, the CDR3 is TGCAGCGTTGAGGAAGGGGGCTTGGGAAACACCATATATTTT. As protein: CSVEEGGLGNTIYF.

In this sample, this clone turned up once. CDR3 in DNA: TGCGCCAGCAGCCAAGGCAGGGGAGCTGTCGATGAGCAGTTCTTC. Protein sequence: CASSQGRGAVDEQFF. The rearrangement links TRBV4-3 to TRBJ2-1; D is possibly TRBD1 (6 bases). Trimming stripped 1 base from V and 8 bases from J, with 15 bases between. This CDR3 spans 15 amino acids. Germline V gene data show CDR1 as LGHNA and CDR2 as YSLEER.

J is TRBJ2-2 and V is TRBV30, with 14 bases lining up with TRBD2. V lost 1 base to trimming and J lost 2 bases; unmatched junction nucleotides: 3. In germline, CDR1 is GTSNPN, CDR2 SVGIG (reference sequence). The CDR3 extends over 17 amino acids. CDR3 sequence reads: CAWSGLAGGRNTGELFF. The DNA of the CDR3 is TGTGCCTGGAGTGGACTAGCGGGAGGGAGAAACACCGGGGAGCTGTTTTTT.

The chain is built from TRBV27 and TRBJ2-6; D may be TRBD1 (6 bases). The CDR3 loop spans 17 amino acids. Looked up from germline, CDR1 is MNHEY and CDR2 is SMNVEV (reference sequence). Trimming cost V 5 bases and J 0 bases, with 14 bases left between them. CDR3 sequence reads: CASSRTESISGANVLTF. For the CDR3, the DNA is TGTGCCAGCAGTAGGACAGAGTCGATCTCTGGGGCCAACGTCCTGACTTTC.

This chain links TRBV11-2 with TRBJ2-7, with TRBD1 identical over 8 bases. V was clipped by 3 bases and J by 0 bases; unmatched bases: 10. CDR1 SGHAT and CDR2 FQNNGV come from the germline V gene. This CDR3 is 17 amino acids long. The CDR3 sequence is CASSFYSGQGFSYEQYF. The CDR3 bases are TGTGCCAGCAGCTTTTACTCCGGACAGGGATTCTCCTACGAGCAGTACTTC.

This clone has a handful of counts. The chain is built from TRBV6-5 and TRBJ1-1; D remains unclear. Trimming removed 3 bases from V and 4 bases from J, with 9 bases in between. This CDR3 has 13 residues. The germline V gene encodes CDR1 MNHEY and CDR2 SVGAGI. The CDR3 nucleotides read TGTGCCAGCAGTTATGGGGTAGGCACTGAAGCTTTCTTT. It is translated as CASSYGVGTEAFF.

This sequence joins TRBV7-2 and TRBJ2-3; TRBD2 matches at 16 bases. The CDR3 loop spans 18 amino acids. Germline-derived CDR1 and CDR2 are SGHTA and FQGNSA. The ends lost 7 bases at V and 0 bases at J; junction bases unmatched: 7. The CDR3 nucleotides are TGTGCCAGCAACGGAGGGACTAGCGGGGGGGCTAGCACAGATACGCAGTATTTT. It translates to CASNGGTSGGASTDTQYF.

As for this clone: Relative to the germline gene, one junction end is altered; a read error may explain this. The CDR3 nucleotides read TGTGCCAGCAGTGAAACGGTATCGCCTTATAGCAATCAGCCCCAGCATTTT. Amino acid sequence: CASSETVSPYSNQPQHF. V is TRBV10-3 and J is TRBJ1-5, with D unclear. This CDR3 has 17 residues. CDR1 ENHRY and CDR2 SYGVKD come from the germline V gene.

CDR3 in DNA: TGTGCCAGCAGCCGCGTACAGCCAGGGGCCAACGTCCTGACTTTC. Translation: CASSRVQPGANVLTF. This chain connects TRBV6-6 to TRBJ2-6; D is ambiguous. Germline V lookup: CDR1 MNHNY, CDR2 SVGAGI (reference sequence). The CDR3 extends over 15 amino acids. Trimming stripped 6 bases from V and 4 bases from J, with 13 bases between.

The V gene is TRBV28, the J gene TRBJ1-5; D may be TRBD1 (6 bases). Germline V gives CDR1 MDHEN, CDR2 SYDVKM. The CDR3 extends over 16 amino acids. V shed 7 bases and J shed 2 bases, with 18 bases lying between them. In nucleotides, the CDR3 is TGTGCCAGCACCTCGGGGGCAGGGTCTCGCAATCAGCCCCAGCATTTT. Its translation: CASTSGAGSRNQPQHF. Variable domain in full (rest from reference TRBV28 and TRBJ1-5): DVKVTQSSRYLVKRTGEKVFLECVQDMDHENMFWYRQDPGLGLRLIYFSYDVKMKEKGDIPEGYSVSREKKERFSLILESASTNQTSMYLCASTSGAGSRNQPQHFGDGTRLSIL.